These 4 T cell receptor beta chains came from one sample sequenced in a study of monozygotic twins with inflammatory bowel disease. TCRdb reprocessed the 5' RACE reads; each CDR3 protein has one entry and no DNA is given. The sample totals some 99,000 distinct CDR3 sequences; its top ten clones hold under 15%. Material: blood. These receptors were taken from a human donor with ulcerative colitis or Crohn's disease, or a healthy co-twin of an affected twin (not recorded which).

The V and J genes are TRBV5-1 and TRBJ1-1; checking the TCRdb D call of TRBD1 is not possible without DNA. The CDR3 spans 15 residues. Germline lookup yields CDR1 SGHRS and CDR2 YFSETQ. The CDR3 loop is CASSLVGNRDTEAFF.

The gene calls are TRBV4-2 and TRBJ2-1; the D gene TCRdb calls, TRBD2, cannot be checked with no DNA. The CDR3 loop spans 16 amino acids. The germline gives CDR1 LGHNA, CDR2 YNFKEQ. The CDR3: CASSHRGTSTSNEQFF.

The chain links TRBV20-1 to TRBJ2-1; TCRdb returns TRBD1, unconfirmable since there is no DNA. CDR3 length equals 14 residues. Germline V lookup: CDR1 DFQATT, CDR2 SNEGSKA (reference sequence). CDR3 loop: CSARDWPGHNEQFF.

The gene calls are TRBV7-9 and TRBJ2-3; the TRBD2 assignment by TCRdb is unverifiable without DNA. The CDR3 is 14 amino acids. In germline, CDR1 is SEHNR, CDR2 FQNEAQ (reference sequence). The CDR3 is CASSLTSGTDTQYF.